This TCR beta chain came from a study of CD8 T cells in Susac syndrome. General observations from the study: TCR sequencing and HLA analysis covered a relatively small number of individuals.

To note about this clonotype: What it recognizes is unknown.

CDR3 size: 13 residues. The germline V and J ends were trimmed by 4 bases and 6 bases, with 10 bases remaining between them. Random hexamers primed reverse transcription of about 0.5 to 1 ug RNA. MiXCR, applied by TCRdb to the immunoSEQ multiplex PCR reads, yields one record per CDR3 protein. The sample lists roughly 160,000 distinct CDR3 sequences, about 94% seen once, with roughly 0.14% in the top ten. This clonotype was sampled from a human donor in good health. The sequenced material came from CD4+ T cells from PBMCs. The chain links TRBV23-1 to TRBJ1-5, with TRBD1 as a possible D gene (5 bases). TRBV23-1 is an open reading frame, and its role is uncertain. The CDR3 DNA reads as TGCGCCAGCAGTCGAGGGGCCGGTCAGCCCCAGCATTTT. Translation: CASSRGAGQPQHF.